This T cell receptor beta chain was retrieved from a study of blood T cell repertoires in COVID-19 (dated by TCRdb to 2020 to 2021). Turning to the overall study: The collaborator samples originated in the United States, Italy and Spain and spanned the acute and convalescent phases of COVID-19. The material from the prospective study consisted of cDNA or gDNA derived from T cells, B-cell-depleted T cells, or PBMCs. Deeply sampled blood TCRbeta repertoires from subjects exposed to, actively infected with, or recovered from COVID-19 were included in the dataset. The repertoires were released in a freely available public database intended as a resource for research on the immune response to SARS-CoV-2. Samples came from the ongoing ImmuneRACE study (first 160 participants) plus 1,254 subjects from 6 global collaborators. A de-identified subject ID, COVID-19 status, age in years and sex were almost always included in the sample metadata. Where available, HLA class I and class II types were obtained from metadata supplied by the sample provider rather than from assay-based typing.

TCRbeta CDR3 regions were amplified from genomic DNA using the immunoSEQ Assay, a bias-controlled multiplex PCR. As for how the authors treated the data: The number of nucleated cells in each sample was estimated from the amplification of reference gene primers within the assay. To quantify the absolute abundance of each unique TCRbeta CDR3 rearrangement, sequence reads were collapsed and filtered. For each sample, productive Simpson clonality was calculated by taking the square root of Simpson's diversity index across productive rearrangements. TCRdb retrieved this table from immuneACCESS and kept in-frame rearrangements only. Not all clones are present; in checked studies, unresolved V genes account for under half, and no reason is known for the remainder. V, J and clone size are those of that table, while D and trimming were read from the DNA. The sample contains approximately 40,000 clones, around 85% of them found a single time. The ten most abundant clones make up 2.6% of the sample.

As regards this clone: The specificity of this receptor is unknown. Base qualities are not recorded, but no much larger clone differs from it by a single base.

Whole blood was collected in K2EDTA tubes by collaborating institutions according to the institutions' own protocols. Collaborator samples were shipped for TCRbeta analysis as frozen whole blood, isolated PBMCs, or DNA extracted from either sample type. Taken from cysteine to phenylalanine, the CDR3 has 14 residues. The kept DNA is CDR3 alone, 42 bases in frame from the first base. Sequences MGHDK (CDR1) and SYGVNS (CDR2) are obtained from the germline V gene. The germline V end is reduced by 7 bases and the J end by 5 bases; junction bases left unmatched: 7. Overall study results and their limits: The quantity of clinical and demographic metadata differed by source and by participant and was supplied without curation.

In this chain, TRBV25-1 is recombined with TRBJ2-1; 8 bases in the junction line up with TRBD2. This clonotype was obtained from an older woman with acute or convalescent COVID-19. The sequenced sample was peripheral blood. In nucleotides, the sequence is TGTGCCAGCACCAAGACTAGCGCTAACAATGAGCAGTTCTTC. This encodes CASTKTSANNEQFF.